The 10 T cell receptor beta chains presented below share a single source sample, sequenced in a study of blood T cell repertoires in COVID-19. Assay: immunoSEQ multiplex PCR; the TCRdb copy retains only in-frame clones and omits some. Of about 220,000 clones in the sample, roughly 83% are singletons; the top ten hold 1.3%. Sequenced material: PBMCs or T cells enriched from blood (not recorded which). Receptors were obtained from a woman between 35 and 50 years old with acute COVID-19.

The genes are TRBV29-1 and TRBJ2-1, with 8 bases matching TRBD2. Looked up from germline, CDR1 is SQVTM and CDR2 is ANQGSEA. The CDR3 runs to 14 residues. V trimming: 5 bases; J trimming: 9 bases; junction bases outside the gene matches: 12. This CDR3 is CSVTANGRAGEQFF. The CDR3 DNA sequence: TGCAGCGTTACGGCAAACGGGAGGGCCGGTGAGCAGTTCTTC.

The chain's CDR3 is CASMTASGYNEQFF. The CDR3 DNA sequence: TGTGCCAGCATGACGGCTAGCGGTTACAATGAGCAGTTCTTC. The rearrangement joins TRBV27 to TRBJ2-1, with TRBD2 matching over 7 bases. The germline V gene has CDR1 MNHEY and CDR2 SMNVEV (reference sequence). With V trimmed by 7 bases and J by 4 bases, 7 bases remained unmatched. The CDR3 runs to 14 residues.

CDR3 protein: CASSQASPAYEQYF. DNA for the CDR3: TGTGCCAGCAGCCAAGCCAGTCCCGCCTACGAGCAGTACTTC. The chain uses TRBV14 and TRBJ2-7; D not certain. V lost 1 base and J 2 bases, leaving 9 bases between the germline ends. CDR3 length: 14 residues. Germline assignment: CDR1 SGHDN and CDR2 FVKESK.

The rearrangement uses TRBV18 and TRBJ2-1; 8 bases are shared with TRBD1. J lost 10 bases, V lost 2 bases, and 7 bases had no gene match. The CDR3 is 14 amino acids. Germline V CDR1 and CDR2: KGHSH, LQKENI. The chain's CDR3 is CASSPMDRESEQFF. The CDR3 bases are TGTGCCAGCTCACCAATGGACAGGGAATCGGAGCAGTTCTTC.

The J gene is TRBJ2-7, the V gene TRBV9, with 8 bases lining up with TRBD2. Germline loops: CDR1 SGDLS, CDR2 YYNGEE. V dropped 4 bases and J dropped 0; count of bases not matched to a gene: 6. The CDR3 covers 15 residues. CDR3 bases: TGTGCCAGCAGCCGACTCAGCGGGAGCTCCTACGAGCAGTACTTC. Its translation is CASSRLSGSSYEQYF.

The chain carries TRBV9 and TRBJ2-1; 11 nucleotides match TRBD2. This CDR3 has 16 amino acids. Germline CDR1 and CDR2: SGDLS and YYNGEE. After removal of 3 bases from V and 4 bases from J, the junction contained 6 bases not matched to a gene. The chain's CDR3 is CASSAAGLAEYNEQFF. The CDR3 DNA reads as TGTGCCAGCAGCGCCGCGGGACTAGCGGAATACAATGAGCAGTTCTTC.

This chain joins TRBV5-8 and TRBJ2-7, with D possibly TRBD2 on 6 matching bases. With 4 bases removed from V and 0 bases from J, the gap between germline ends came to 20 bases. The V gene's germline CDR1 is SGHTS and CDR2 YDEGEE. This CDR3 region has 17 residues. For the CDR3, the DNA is TGTGCCAGCAGCAAACGGCGGAGTGGGGGGAGCTCCTACGAGCAGTACTTC. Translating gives CASSKRRSGGSSYEQYF.

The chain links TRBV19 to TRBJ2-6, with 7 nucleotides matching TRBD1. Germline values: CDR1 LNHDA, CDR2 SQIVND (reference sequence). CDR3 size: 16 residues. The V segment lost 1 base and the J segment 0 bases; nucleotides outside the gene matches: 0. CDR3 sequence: CASSIAGGSGANVLTF. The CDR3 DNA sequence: TGTGCCAGTAGTATAGCAGGGGGCTCTGGGGCCAACGTCCTGACTTTC.

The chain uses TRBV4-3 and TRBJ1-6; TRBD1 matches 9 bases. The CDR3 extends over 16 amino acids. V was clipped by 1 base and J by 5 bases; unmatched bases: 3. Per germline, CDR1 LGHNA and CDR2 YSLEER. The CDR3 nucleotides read TGCGCCAGCAGCCAAGCGCGGACAGGGGATAATTCACCCCTCCACTTT. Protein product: CASSQARTGDNSPLHF.

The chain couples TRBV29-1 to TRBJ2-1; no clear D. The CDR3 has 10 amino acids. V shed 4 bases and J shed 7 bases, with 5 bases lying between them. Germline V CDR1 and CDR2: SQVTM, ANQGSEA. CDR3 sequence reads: CSVVSNEQFF. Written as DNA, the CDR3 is TGCAGCGTTGTCAGTAATGAGCAGTTCTTC.